This T cell receptor (beta chain) stems from a study of T cell responses to AZD1222 COVID-19 vaccine. The overall study: Second-dose groups at about 4 or about 12 weeks were pooled.

With respect to this clone: The antigen remains unidentified.

CDR1 is MNHEY, CDR2 SMNVEV, per germline (reference sequence). The CDR3 has 12 amino acids. The germline V and J ends were trimmed by 6 bases and 7 bases, with 12 bases remaining between them. Some clones are missing from TCRdb's copy, which holds only in-frame ones; the method was immunoSEQ multiplex PCR. This sample has around 100,000 clones, with 80% to 90% found just once. Study-level findings and limits: Among vaccine-associated CD4 TCRs, coverage spanned spike, with dominance at 160-218 and 743-854. Two AZD1222 administrations were followed by greater Spike-specific TCR breadth and depth. Of spike-specific TCRs, nearly half reportedly target regions left unmutated in variants.

Sequencing used peripheral blood, obtained on day 0 of AZD1222 vaccination. The chain carries TRBV27 and TRBJ1-2; D gene uncertain. This TCR derives from an adult in good health. CDR3 sequence reads: CASRARVGGYTF. The CDR3 bases are TGTGCCAGCAGGGCTAGGGTGGGTGGCTACACCTTC.